The source of this T cell receptor beta chain is a study of identical twins. The study's findings and limits: Insertion counts were lower in abundant cord blood beta clonotypes, a trend that memory repertoires did not show.

This clonotype turned up a few times. No antigen is known for it. MiXCR, run by TCRdb on the 5' RACE reads, gives a single entry per CDR3 protein. The sample shows fewer than 800,000 distinct CDR3 sequences, about 7.6% of them seen only once. Separately, the same data were catalogued under a study of yellow fever vaccine responses in identical twins.

Specimen: PBMCs. The sequence derives from a woman aged 18-30 years in good health.

The CDR3: CAINDGTDTQYF. CDR3 nucleotides: TGTGCCATCAATGACGGCACAGATACGCAGTATTTT. The chain combines TRBV10-3 with TRBJ2-3; D gene uncertain. V lost 7 bases and J lost 1, with 6 bases in between. Germline CDR1 reads ENHRY; CDR2 reads SYGVKD. This CDR3 contains 12 residues.